This T cell receptor (beta chain) was identified during a study of multiple sclerosis patients with progressive multifocal leukoencephalopathy. Clones were sequenced by immunoSEQ multiplex PCR, and TCRdb holds only the in-frame ones, with some missing. The data contain 24,000 or so clones, 91% of them singletons. Overall study results and limits: No common TRBV or TRBJ usage or pairing appeared at PML.

Time point defined: around 12 months of natalizumab therapy. Germline values: CDR1 ENHRY, CDR2 SYGVKD. The V end lost 7 bases, the J end lost 0 bases, and 11 bases lay between the germline ends. The length of the CDR3 is 14 residues. A remark on this clone: The antigen is unknown.

This receptor was obtained from a man aged 30 to 39 with multiple sclerosis. The chain carries TRBV10-3 and TRBJ2-3, with D possibly matching TRBD1 (6 bases). Here the sequenced sample was PBMCs, taken from a patient treated with natalizumab. The CDR3 sequence is CAITDSRSTDTQYF. CDR3 in DNA: TGTGCCATCACGGACAGTCGAAGCACAGATACGCAGTATTTT.